The rows below give T cell receptor beta chains drawn from one sample of a study of cytomegalovirus exposure and HLA in healthy donors. Measured with immunoSEQ multiplex PCR; TCRdb has only the in-frame clones, and not every one. The specimen's table records approximately 110,000 clones. Sequencing was carried out using PBMCs. All receptors come from a man aged 25-40 years in good health and CMV-seronegative. Both conserved end residues are part of each CDR3. D genes are given only for firm matches.

V gene,J gene,D gene,CDR3 DNA,CDR3 protein
TRBV7-8,TRBJ2-5,TRBD2,TGTGCCAGCAGCTTACAGCGGGAGGCGATAAAAGAGACCCAGTACTTC,CASSLQREAIKETQYF
TRBV7-3,TRBJ2-1,TRBD2,TGTGCCAGCAGCTTAACGGTCCTAGCGGGAGAATACAATGAGCAGTTCTTC,CASSLTVLAGEYNEQFF
TRBV7-9,TRBJ1-5,.,TGTGCCAGCAGCTTCACTAATCAGCCCCAGCATTTT,CASSFTNQPQHF
TRBV5-1,TRBJ1-1,.,TGCGCCAGCAGCCAGAACCCTGACAGGCTGGGGGCTGAAGCTTTCTTT,CASSQNPDRLGAEAFF
TRBV25-1,TRBJ1-6,.,TGTGCCACCCTAGACGGGGATTCACCCCTCCACTTT,CATLDGDSPLHF
TRBV5-4,TRBJ2-5,TRBD2,TGTGCCAGCAGCTCCGGGACTAGCGGGAGTTGGGAGACCCAGTACTTC,CASSSGTSGSWETQYF
TRBV27,TRBJ2-3,TRBD1,TGTGCCAGCGGTAGGGGGGCAGGGGGCTTCACAGATACGCAGTATTTT,CASGRGAGGFTDTQYF
TRBV6-6,TRBJ2-2,.,TGTGCCATCCGGGGAGGATCCGGGGAGCTGTTTTTT,CAIRGGSGELFF
TRBV28,TRBJ2-1,TRBD2,TGTGCCAGCAGCCTTCCGACTAGCGGGAGCTTCAATGAGCAGTTCTTC,CASSLPTSGSFNEQFF
TRBV5-6,TRBJ2-7,TRBD2,TGTGCCAGCAGCCACGGAGCGCGGGAGGGCCAAGGAGAGCAGTACTTC,CASSHGAREGQGEQYF
TRBV28,TRBJ1-1,TRBD1,TGTGCCAGCGACAGGGGAAGGACCACTGAAGCTTTCTTT,CASDRGRTTEAFF
TRBV5-6,TRBJ2-7,TRBD2,TGTGCCAGCAGCTTGAACCCGGGAGGGCGGGGCGAGCAGTACTTC,CASSLNPGGRGEQYF
TRBV7-9,TRBJ2-2,.,TGTGCCAGCAGCTTAGCGGTTGGAGGGAACACCGGGGAGCTGTTTTTT,CASSLAVGGNTGELFF
TRBV5-6,TRBJ2-3,.,TGTGCCAGCAGCTTGAATTCGGTGAGCGATACGCAGTATTTT,CASSLNSVSDTQYF
TRBV28,TRBJ1-4,.,TGTGCCAGCAAAGGTCAGGGGAGAGAAAAACTGTTTTTT,CASKGQGREKLFF
TRBV30,TRBJ2-7,TRBD1,TGTGCCTGGAGAAAGACAGGGGGAGTAGGGCAGTACTTC,CAWRKTGGVGQYF
TRBV6-1,TRBJ1-2,.,TGTGCCAGCAGTCTGGGGGCTACTACTTATGGCTACACCTTC,CASSLGATTYGYTF
TRBV28,TRBJ2-7,TRBD2,TGTGCCAGCACCGAAGCGGGAGTCGGGTACGAGCAGTACTTC,CASTEAGVGYEQYF
TRBV11-2,TRBJ1-6,.,TGTGCCAGCAGCTTTAGTCGTTCACCCCTCCACTTT,CASSFSRSPLHF
TRBV7-9,TRBJ2-4,.,TGTGCCAGCAGCCGCCCTTCGGAGGGGAAAAACATTCAGTACTTC,CASSRPSEGKNIQYF
TRBV5-4,TRBJ1-5,.,TGTGCCAGCAGCTTAGGGGGGGAAGGACCCAATCAGCCCCAGCATTTT,CASSLGGEGPNQPQHF
TRBV15,TRBJ2-5,TRBD2,TGTGCCACCAGCAGAGATTTTAGCGGGAGAGGGAAGCAGTACTTC,CATSRDFSGRGKQYF
TRBV7-3,TRBJ1-1,.,TGTGCCAGCAGCTTATATGATGGGAGTACTGAAGCTTTCTTT,CASSLYDGSTEAFF
TRBV28,TRBJ1-1,.,TGTGCCAGCTCTTGGCAGGGGAAGAACACTGAAGCTTTCTTT,CASSWQGKNTEAFF
TRBV18,TRBJ2-2,.,TGTGCCAGCTCACCAGACTTATCAAAGACCAGCGGGGAGCTGTTTTTT,CASSPDLSKTSGELFF
TRBV6-1,TRBJ2-4,TRBD1,TGTGCCAGCACCCGAGAGAAGGGGGCGCCGAACATTCAGTACTTC,CASTREKGAPNIQYF
TRBV30,TRBJ2-3,TRBD2,TGTGCCTGGAGTGGAACAGCGGGAAGTCCAGATACGCAGTATTTT,CAWSGTAGSPDTQYF
TRBV4-1,TRBJ1-2,TRBD1,TGCGCCAGCAGCCACCGACAGGGGGACATCTATGGCTACACCTTC,CASSHRQGDIYGYTF
TRBV7-2,TRBJ2-7,.,TGTGCCAGCAGCTTAGAATCCGGGCGGAGGTTCGACGAGCAGTACTTC,CASSLESGRRFDEQYF